This T cell receptor beta chain was retrieved from a study of identical twins' blood T cells. The wider study: Six alpha and roughly six beta libraries together yielded tens of millions of reads. Whole-study results and caveats: V gene usage reportedly matched far better within twin pairs than unrelated donors.

CDR3 size: 13 residues. CDR1 is MNHEY and CDR2 is SVGEGT in the germline V gene. V was cut by 5 bases and J by 4 bases, with 11 bases left in between. Each CDR3 protein is one row after TCRdb ran MiXCR on the 5' RACE reads. The table shows 350,000 to 400,000 distinct CDR3 sequences, with 28% occurring only once. This clonotype has a handful of counts. Its antigen is undetermined. The receptor was isolated from a woman between 18 and 49 years old in good health. The source material was PBMCs. The gene calls are TRBV6-2 or TRBV6-3 and TRBJ1-2; D may be TRBD1 (6 bases). CDR3 DNA sequence: TGTGCCAGCAGTGAGACAGGAATCTATGGCTACACCTTC. It specifies CASSETGIYGYTF.